This T cell receptor (beta chain) was recorded in a study of OX40 agonist ivuxolimab in advanced cancers. The germline V gene encodes CDR1 MNHEY and CDR2 SMNVEV (reference sequence). This CDR3 has 15 amino acids. Unmatched junction bases numbered 10, after V lost 5 bases and J lost 3 bases. Assay: immunoSEQ multiplex PCR; the TCRdb copy retains only in-frame clones and omits some. The sample holds about 100,000 clones, more than 80% seen once. As concerns this clone: Its antigen remains unidentified.

Study-wide points: Some nonresponders likewise displayed low normalized T-cell clonal expansion.

This clonotype was sampled from an adult with an advanced solid tumor such as melanoma, head and neck, liver or kidney cancer. Specimen: CD4+ or CD8+ T cells sorted from blood, collected in a trial of the OX40 agonist ivuxolimab. The J gene is TRBJ2-7, the V gene TRBV27; TRBD1 aligns across 7 bases. The CDR3, as DNA: TGTGCCAGCAGTCTGGGACAGCCCTATCTCTACGAGCAGTACTTC. Encoded protein: CASSLGQPYLYEQYF.